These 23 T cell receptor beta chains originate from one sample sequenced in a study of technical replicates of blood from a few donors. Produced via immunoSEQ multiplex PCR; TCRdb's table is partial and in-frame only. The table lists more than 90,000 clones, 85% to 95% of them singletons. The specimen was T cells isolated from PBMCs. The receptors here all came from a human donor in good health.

The CDR3 DNA reads TGTGCCAGCAGCTCGACAGGGTTTGGAAACACCATATATTTT. This codes for CASSSTGFGNTIYF. The rearrangement joins TRBV11-2 to TRBJ1-3, with 7 bases aligning to TRBD1. CDR1 is SGHAT and CDR2 is FQNNGV in the germline V gene. This CDR3 is 14 amino acids long. The V gene end was trimmed by 4 bases and the J gene end by 3 bases; junction bases not matched to a gene: 3.

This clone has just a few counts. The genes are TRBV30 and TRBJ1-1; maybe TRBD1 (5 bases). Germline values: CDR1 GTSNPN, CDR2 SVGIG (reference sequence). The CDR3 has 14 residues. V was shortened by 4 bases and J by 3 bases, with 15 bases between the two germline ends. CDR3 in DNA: TGTGCCTGGATCGAGACAGCATATTACACTGAAGCTTTCTTT. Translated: CAWIETAYYTEAFF. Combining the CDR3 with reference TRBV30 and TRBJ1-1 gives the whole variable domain SQTIHQWPATLVQPVGSPLSLECTVEGTSNPNLYWYRQAAGRGLQLLFYSVGIGQISSEVPQNLSASRPQDRQFILSSKKLLLSDSGFYLCAWIETAYYTEAFFGQGTRLTVV.

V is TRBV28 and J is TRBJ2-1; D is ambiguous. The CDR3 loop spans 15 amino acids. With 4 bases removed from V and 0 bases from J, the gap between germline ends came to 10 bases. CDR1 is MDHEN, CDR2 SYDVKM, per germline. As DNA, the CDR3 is TGTGCCAGCAGTTCCCCAGAAAGCTCCTACAATGAGCAGTTCTTC. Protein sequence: CASSSPESSYNEQFF.

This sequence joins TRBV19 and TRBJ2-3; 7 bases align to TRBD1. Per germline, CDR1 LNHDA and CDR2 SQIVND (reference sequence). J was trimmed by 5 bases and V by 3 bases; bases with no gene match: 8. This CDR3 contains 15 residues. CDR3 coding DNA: TGTGCCAGTAGTATGATAGGGGGCCTGAGAGATACGCAGTATTTT. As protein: CASSMIGGLRDTQYF.

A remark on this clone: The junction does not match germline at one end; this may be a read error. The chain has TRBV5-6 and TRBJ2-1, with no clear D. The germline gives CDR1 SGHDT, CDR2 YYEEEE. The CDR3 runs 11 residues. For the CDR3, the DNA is TGTGCCAGCAGCATCTACGATGAGCAGTTCTTC. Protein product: CASSIYDEQFF. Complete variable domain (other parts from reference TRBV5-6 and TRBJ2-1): DAGVTQSPTHLIKTRGQQVTLRCSPKSGHDTVSWYQQALGQGPQFIFQYYEEEERQRGNFPDRFSGHQFPNYSSELNVNALLLGDSALYLCASSIYDEQFFGPGTRLTVL.

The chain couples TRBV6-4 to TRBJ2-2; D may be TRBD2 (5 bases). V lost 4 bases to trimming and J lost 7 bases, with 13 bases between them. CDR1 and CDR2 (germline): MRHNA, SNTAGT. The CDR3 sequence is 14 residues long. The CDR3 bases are TGTGCCAGCAGTGCCTTATACCGGGGCGGGGAGCTGTTTTTT. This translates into CASSALYRGGELFF.

CDR3 nucleotides: TGTGCCAGCAGCCCTTACCTTACCACAGGGTACTACGAGCAGTACTTC. Translation: CASSPYLTTGYYEQYF. The chain links TRBV11-2 to TRBJ2-7; tentatively, D is TRBD1 (6 bases). Germline lookup yields CDR1 SGHAT and CDR2 FQNNGV. The V and J ends lost 5 bases and 3 bases respectively, with 20 bases between them. CDR3 length equals 16 residues.

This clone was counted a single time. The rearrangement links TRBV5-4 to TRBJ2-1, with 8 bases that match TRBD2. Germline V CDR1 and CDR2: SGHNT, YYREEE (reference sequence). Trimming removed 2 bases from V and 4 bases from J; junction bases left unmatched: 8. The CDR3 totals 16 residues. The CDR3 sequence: CASSLKAGVRYNEQFF. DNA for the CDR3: TGTGCCAGCAGCTTAAAAGCGGGAGTTAGGTACAATGAGCAGTTCTTC.

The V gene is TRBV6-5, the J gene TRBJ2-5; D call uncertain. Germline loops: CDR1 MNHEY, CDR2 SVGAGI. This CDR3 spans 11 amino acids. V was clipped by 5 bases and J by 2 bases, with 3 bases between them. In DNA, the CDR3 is TGTGCCAGCAGTCATCAAGAGACCCAGTACTTC. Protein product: CASSHQETQYF.

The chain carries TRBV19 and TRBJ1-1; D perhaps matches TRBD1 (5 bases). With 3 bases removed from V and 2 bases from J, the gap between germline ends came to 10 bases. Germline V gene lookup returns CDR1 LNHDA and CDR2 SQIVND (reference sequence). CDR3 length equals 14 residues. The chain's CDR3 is CASSMGRANTEAFF. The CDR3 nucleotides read TGTGCCAGTAGTATGGGCAGGGCCAACACTGAAGCTTTCTTT.

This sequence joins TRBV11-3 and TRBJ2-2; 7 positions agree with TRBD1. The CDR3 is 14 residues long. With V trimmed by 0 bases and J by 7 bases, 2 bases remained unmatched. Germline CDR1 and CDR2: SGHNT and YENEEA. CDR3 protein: CASSLDHRGGELFF. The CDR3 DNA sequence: TGTGCCAGCAGCTTAGACCACAGGGGCGGGGAGCTGTTTTTT.

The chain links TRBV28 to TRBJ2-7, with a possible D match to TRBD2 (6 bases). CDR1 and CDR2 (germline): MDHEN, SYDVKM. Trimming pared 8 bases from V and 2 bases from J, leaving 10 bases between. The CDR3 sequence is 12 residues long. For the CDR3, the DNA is TGTGCCAGCTTCGGGGGAACCTACGAGCAGTACTTC. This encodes CASFGGTYEQYF. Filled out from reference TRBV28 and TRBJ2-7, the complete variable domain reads DVKVTQSSRYLVKRTGEKVFLECVQDMDHENMFWYRQDPGLGLRLIYFSYDVKMKEKGDIPEGYSVSREKKERFSLILESASTNQTSMYLCASFGGTYEQYFGPGTRLTVT.

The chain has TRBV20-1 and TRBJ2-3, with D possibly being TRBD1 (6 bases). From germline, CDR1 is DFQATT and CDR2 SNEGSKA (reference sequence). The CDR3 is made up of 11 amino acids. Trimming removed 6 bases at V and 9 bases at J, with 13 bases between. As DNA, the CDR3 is TGCAGTGCCACCATCCAGGGGACGCAGTATTTT. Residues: CSATIQGTQYF.

CDR3 sequence (DNA): TGTGCCAGCAGCGGGGGGCTAGCGGGTCTGCAAGATACGCAGTATTTT. Encoded protein: CASSGGLAGLQDTQYF. V and J are TRBV14 and TRBJ2-3, with TRBD2 matching over 8 bases. CDR1 and CDR2 (germline): SGHDN, FVKESK. The junction had 12 bases not matched to a gene; V was cut back by 5 bases and J by 5 bases. The CDR3 runs to 16 residues.

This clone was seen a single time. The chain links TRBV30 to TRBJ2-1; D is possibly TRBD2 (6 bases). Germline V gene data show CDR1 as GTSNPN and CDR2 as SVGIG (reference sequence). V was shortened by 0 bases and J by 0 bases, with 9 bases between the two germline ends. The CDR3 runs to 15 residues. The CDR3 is CAWSVGGSSYNEQFF. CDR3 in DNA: TGTGCCTGGAGTGTAGGAGGGAGCTCCTACAATGAGCAGTTCTTC.

For the CDR3, the DNA is TGTGCCAGCAGCACCTACAGTGGGCCTGATGGCTACACCTTC. It yields the protein CASSTYSGPDGYTF. The J gene is TRBJ1-2, the V gene TRBV7-9; D call uncertain. The V gene's germline CDR1 is SEHNR and CDR2 FQNEAQ (reference sequence). V lost 5 bases and J 6 bases, leaving 16 bases between the germline ends. The CDR3 covers 14 residues.

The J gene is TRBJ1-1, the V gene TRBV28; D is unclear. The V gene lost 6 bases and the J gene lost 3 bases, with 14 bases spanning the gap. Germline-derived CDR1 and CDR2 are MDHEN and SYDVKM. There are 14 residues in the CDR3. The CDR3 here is CASRTAQAYTEAFF. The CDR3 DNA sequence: TGTGCCAGCAGGACGGCTCAGGCTTACACTGAAGCTTTCTTT.

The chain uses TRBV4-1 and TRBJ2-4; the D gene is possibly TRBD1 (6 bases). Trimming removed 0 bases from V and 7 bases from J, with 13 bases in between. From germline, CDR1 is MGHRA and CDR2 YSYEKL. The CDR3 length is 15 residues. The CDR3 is CASSQERGFANIQYF. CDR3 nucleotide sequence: TGCGCCAGCAGCCAAGAGAGGGGGTTTGCGAACATTCAGTACTTC.

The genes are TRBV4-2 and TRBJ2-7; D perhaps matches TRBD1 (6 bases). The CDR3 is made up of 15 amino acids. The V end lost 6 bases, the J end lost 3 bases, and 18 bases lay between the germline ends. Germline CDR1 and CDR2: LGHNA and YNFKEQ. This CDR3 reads CASSSGLQGIYEQYF. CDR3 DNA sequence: TGTGCCAGCAGTTCAGGGTTACAGGGAATCTACGAGCAGTACTTC.

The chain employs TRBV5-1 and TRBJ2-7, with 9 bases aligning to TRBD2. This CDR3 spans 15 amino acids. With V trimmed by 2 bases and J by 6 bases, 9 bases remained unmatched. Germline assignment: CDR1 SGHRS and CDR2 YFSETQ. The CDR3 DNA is TGCGCCAGCAGCTTCAAAATAGCGGGAGAATTCGAGCAGTACTTC. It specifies CASSFKIAGEFEQYF.

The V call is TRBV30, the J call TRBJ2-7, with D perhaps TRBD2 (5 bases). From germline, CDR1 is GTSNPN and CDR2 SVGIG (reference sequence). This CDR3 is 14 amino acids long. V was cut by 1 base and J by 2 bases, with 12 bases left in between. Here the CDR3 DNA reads TGTGCCTGGAGTGCCGGGGTCCATACCTACGAGCAGTACTTC. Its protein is CAWSAGVHTYEQYF.

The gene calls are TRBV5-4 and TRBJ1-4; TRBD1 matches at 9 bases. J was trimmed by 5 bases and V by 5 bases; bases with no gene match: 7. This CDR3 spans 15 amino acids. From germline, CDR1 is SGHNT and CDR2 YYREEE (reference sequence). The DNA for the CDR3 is TGTGCCAGCAGACGGACCGGGACAGGGAATGAAAAACTGTTTTTT. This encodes CASRRTGTGNEKLFF.

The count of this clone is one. The CDR3 reads CASSVLDRDTQYF. DNA for the CDR3: TGTGCCAGCAGTGTCTTGGACAGGGACACCCAGTACTTC. The V call is TRBV2, the J call TRBJ2-5; TRBD1 matches 8 bases. J lost 8 bases, V lost 4 bases, and 6 bases had no gene match. This CDR3 has 13 residues. Germline CDR1 and CDR2: SNHLY and FYNNEI.